Listed here is a single T cell receptor (beta chain). At least ten counts were recorded for this clonotype. Its cognate antigen has yet to be identified. No clone much larger than this one lies a single base away; base qualities are absent. The sample originates from a study of T-cell reconstitution after alpha-beta-depleted transplantation in children (dated by TCRdb to about 2016). The study in broad terms: Using TCR repertoire profiling, the study quantitatively followed how T-cell immune reconstitution unfolded in children after TCRalphabeta/CD19-depleted allogeneic hematopoietic cell transplantation.

The library was prepared using PCR. Sequenced on an Illumina HiSeq 2500. TCR libraries were prepared with molecular barcoding, using unique molecular identifiers to normalize TCRbeta repertoire quantification. In-frame beta chains were kept once TCRdb had trimmed the public reads at Q25 with fastp and called clones with MiXCR. Rows merge per CDR3 protein into single entries with the most common DNA and genes. This sample is represented by 90,000 to 130,000 distinct CDR3 sequences; over 9% of them were singletons. Approximately 7.9% of the sample rests with the top ten. This receptor was obtained from a human donor who donated a stem cell graft to a child with acute lymphoblastic leukemia. The source material was PBMCs from the stem cell graft donor, sampled from the stem cell graft.

The CDR3 protein sequence reads: CASSLERTGVGYTF. The DNA is as follows: TGTGCCAGCAGCTTGGAGAGGACAGGGGTCGGCTACACCTTC. The chain uses TRBV7-2 and TRBJ1-2; 9 bases in the middle match TRBD1. From the cysteine up to the phenylalanine, the CDR3 has a length of 14 residues. Solely the CDR3 DNA is kept, with 42 bases framed from the first base. Trimming leaves V shorter by 3 bases and J shorter by 8 bases, with the junction holding 7 bases beyond the gene matches. Per the germline V gene, SGHTA is the CDR1 and FQGNSA is the CDR2. Extended through the reference TRBV7-2 and TRBJ1-2 proteins, this CDR3 yields the full variable domain: GAGVSQSPSNKVTEKGKDVELRCDPISGHTALYWYRQSLGQGLEFLIYFQGNSAPDKSGLPSDRFSAERTGGSVSTLTIQRTQQEDSAVYLCASSLERTGVGYTFGSGTRLTVV.